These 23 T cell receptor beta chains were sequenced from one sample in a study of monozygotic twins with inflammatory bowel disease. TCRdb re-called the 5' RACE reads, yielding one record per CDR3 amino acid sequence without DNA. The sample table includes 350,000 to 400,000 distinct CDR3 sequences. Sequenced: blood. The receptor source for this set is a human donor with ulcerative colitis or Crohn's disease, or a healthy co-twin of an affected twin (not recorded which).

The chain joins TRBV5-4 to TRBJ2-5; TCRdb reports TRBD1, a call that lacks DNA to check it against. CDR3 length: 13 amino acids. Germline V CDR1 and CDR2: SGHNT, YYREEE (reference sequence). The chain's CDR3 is CASGSGGGETQYF.

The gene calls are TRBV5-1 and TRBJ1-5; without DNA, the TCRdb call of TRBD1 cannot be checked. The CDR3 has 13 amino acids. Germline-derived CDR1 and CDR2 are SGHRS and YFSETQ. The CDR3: CASSPDRGEPQHF. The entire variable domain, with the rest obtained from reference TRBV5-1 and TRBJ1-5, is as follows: KAGVTQTPRYLIKTRGQQVTLSCSPISGHRSVSWYQQTPGQGLQFLFEYFSETQRNKGNFPGRFSGRQFSNSRSEMNVSTLELGDSALYLCASSPDRGEPQHFGDGTRLSIL.

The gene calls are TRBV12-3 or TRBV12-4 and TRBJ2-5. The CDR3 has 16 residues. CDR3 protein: CASSSKETGRQETQYF.

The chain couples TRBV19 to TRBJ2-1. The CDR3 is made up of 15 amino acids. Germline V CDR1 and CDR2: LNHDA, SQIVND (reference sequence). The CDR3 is CASSIFGSSYNEQFF.

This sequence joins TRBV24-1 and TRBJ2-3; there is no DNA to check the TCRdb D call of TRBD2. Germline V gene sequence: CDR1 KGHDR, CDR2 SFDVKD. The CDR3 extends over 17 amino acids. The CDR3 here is CATSDLGTSGPTDTQYF.

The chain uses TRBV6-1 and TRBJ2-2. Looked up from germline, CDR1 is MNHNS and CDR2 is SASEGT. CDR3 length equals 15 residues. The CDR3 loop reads CASNPWAGNTGELFF.

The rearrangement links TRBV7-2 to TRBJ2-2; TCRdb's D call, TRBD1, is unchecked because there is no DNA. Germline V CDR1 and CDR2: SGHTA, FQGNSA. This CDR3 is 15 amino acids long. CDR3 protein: CASSHGQRNTGELFF. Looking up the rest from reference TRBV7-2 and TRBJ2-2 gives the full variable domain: GAGVSQSPSNKVTEKGKDVELRCDPISGHTALYWYRQSLGQGLEFLIYFQGNSAPDKSGLPSDRFSAERTGGSVSTLTIQRTQQEDSAVYLCASSHGQRNTGELFFGEGSRLTVL.

CDR3 region: CAISESRGDSPYEQYF. The J gene is TRBJ2-7, the V gene TRBV10-3; TCRdb lists TRBD1, though no DNA is available to test this call. CDR1 ENHRY and CDR2 SYGVKD come from the germline V gene. The CDR3 contains 16 residues.

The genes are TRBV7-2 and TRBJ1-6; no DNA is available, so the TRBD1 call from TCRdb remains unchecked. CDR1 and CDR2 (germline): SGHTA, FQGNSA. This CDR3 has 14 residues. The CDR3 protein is CASSQYRDNSPLHF.

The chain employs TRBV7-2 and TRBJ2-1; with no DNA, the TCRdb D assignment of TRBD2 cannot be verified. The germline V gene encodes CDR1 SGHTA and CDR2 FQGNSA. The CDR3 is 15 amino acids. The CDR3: CASSLAGTRRNEQFF.

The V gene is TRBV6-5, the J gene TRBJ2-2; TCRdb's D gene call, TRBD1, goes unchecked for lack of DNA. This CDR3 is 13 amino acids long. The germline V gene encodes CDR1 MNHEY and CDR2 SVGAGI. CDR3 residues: CASSYGAAGELFF.

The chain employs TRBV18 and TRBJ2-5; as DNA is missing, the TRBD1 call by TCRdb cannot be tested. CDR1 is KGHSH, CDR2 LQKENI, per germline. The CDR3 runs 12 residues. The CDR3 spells CASSSQGETQYF.

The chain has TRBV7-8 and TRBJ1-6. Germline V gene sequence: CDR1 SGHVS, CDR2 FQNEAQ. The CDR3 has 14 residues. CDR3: CASSLAARASPLHF.

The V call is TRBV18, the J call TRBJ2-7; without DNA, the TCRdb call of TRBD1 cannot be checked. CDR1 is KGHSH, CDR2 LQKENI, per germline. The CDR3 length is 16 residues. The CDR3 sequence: CASSGGDRNGDYEQYF.

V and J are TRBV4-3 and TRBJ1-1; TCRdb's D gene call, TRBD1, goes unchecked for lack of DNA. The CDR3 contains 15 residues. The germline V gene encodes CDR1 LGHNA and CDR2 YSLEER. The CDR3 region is CASSQDWRRDSQAFF.

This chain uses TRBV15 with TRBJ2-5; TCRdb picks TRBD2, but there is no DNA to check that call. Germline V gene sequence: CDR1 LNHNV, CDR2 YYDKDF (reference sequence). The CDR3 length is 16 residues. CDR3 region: CATSTGTSGVWETQYF.

CDR3 residues: CSATARGHSTDTQYF. This chain uses TRBV20-1 with TRBJ2-3; the D call from TCRdb, TRBD1, cannot be confirmed without DNA. The CDR3 length is 15 residues. Per the germline V gene, CDR1 is DFQATT and CDR2 is SNEGSKA (reference sequence).

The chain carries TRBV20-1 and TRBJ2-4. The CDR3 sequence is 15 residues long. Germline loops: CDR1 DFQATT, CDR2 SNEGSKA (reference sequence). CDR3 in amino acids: CSAPDRRAAKNIQYF.

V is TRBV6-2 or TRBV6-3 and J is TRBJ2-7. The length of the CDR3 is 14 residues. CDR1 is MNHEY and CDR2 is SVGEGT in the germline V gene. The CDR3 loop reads CASSYTSVGYEQYF.

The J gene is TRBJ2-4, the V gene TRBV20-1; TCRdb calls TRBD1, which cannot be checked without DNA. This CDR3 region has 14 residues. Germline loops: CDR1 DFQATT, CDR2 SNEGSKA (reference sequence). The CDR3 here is CSATPGGGKNIQYF.

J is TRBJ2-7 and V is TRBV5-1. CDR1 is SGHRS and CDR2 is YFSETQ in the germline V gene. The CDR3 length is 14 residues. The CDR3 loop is CASSLEGIVYEQYF.

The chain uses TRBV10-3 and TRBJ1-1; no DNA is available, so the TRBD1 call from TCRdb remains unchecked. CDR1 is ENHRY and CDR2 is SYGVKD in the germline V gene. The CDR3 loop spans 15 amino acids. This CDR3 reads CAISESNRVNTEAFF.

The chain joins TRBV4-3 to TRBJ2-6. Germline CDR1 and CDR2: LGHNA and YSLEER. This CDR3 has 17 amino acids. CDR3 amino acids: CASSQDTPFSGANVLTF.